The present entry profiles one T cell receptor beta chain with its context. The antigen is not known. Assay: immunoSEQ multiplex PCR; the TCRdb copy retains only in-frame clones and omits some. Of nearly 110,000 clones detected, around 90% appear once; the ten largest clones hold around 4.5%. This sample was taken from a study of T cell responses to AZD1222 COVID-19 vaccine. The CDR3 totals 16 residues. Germline V gene data show CDR1 as SGHVS and CDR2 as FNYEAQ. The V and J ends lost 2 bases and 0 bases, in that order; junction bases with no gene match: 3. General study results and limits: Rises in breadth and depth of Spike-specific TCRs came after two AZD1222 doses.

The V and J genes are TRBV7-6 and TRBJ2-3; TRBD2 agrees at 9 bases. The specimen was peripheral blood, collected on day 0 of AZD1222 vaccination. The source is an adult in good health. CDR3 DNA: TGTGCCAGCAGCTTACGACTAGCGGTTAGCACAGATACGCAGTATTTT. Its protein is CASSLRLAVSTDTQYF.